The clone carrying this T cell receptor (beta chain) has more than one count but fewer than ten. The data stem from a study of beta chain features in type 1 diabetes. As every portion of the isolated RNA was reverse transcribed, the sequencing read expressed TCRB transcripts. Only in-frame clones appear in the TCRdb table, and some are missing; sequencing was by immunoSEQ multiplex PCR. The sample consists of over 700,000 clones, roughly 15% of them appearing once. Sequencing input: naive CD4+ T cells from blood. The source is a woman aged 18-29 years in good health.

In DNA form, the CDR3 reads TGTGCCAGCAGTTACTCACAGCGGGAGGGAATTGATACGCAGTATTTT. This sequence encodes CASSYSQREGIDTQYF. J is TRBJ2-3 and V is TRBV6-6; the match to TRBD2 covers 10 bases. CDR1 is MNHNY and CDR2 is SVGAGI in the germline V gene (reference sequence). The CDR3 consists of 16 residues. With 0 bases clipped from V and 6 bases from J, the junction kept 6 bases outside the gene matches.